This T cell receptor (beta chain) comes out of a study of blood T cell repertoires in COVID-19. CDR3 length: 16 amino acids. V was shortened by 4 bases and J by 0 bases, with 14 bases between the two germline ends. Germline CDR1 and CDR2: LNHDA and SQIVND (reference sequence). Profiled with immunoSEQ multiplex PCR; TCRdb holds only in-frame clones, not every one. The sample lists hundreds of thousands of clones, around 86% occurring once. Sample: peripheral blood. The clonotype comes from a woman aged 55-70 years with active or convalescent COVID-19. This sequence joins TRBV19 and TRBJ2-3; D possibly corresponds to TRBD1 (6 bases). CDR3 sequence reads: CASSTPTTGSTDTQYF. CDR3 DNA sequence: TGTGCCAGTAGTACCCCAACGACAGGTAGCACAGATACGCAGTATTTT.